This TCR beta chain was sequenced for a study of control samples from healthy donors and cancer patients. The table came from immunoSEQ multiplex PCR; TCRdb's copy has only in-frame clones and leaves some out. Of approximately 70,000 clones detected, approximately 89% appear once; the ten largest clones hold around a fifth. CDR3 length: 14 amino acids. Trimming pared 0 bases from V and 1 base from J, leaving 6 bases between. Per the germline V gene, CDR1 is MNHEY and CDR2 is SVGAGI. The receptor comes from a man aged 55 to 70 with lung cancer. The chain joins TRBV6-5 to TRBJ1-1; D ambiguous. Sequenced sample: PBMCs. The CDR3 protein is CASSYSISNTEAFF. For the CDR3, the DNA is TGTGCCAGCAGTTACTCGATATCGAACACTGAAGCTTTCTTT.